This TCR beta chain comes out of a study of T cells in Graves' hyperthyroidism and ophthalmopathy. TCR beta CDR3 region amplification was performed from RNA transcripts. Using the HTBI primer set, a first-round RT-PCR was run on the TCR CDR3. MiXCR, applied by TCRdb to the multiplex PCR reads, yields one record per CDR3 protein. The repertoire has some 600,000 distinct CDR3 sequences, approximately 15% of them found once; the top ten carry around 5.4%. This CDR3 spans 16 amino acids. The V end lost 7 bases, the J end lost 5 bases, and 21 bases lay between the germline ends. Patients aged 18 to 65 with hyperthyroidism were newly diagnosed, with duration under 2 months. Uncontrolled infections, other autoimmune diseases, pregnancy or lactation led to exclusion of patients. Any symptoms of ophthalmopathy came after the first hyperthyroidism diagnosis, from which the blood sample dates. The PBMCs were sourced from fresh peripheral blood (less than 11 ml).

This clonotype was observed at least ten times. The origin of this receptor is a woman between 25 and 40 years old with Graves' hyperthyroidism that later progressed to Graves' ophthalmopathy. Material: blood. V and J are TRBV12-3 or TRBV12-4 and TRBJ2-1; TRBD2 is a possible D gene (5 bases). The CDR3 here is CASINERGAEHNEQFF. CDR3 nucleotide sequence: TGTGCCAGCATTAACGAACGGGGAGCGGAGCACAATGAGCAGTTCTTC.